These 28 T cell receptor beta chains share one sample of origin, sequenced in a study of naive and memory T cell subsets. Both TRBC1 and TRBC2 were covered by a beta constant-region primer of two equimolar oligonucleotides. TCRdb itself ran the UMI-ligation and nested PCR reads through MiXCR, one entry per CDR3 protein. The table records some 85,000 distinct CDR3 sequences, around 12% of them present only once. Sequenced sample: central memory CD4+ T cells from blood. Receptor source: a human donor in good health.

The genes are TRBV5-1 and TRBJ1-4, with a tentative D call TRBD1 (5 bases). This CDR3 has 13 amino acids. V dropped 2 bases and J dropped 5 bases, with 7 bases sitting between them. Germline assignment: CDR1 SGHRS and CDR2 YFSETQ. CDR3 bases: TGCGCCAGCAGCTTACAGGAAAATGAAAAACTGTTTTTT. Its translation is CASSLQENEKLFF. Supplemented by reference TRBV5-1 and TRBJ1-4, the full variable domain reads KAGVTQTPRYLIKTRGQQVTLSCSPISGHRSVSWYQQTPGQGLQFLFEYFSETQRNKGNFPGRFSGRQFSNSRSEMNVSTLELGDSALYLCASSLQENEKLFFGSGTQLSVL.

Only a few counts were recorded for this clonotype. In DNA form, the CDR3 reads TGTGCCACCAGTGAAGACAGTTATAGCAATCAGCCCCAGCATTTT. Its protein is CATSEDSYSNQPQHF. V gene TRBV24-1 combines with J gene TRBJ1-5; TRBD1 might be the D (5 bases). CDR1 is KGHDR, CDR2 SFDVKD, per germline. V was clipped by 4 bases and J by 0 bases, with 9 bases between them. This CDR3 has 15 amino acids.

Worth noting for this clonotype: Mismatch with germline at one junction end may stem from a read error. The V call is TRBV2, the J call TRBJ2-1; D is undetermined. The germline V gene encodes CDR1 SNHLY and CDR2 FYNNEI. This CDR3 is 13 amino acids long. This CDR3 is CASSEPPNNTKHF. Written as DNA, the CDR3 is TGTGCCAGCAGTGAGCCCCCCAACAACACCAAACACTTC. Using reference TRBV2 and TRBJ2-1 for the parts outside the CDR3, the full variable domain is EPEVTQTPSHQVTQMGQEVILRCVPISNHLYFYWYRQILGQKVEFLVSFYNNEISEKSEIFDDQFSVERPDGSNFTLKIRSTKLEDSAMYFCASSEPPNNTKHFGPGTRLTVL.

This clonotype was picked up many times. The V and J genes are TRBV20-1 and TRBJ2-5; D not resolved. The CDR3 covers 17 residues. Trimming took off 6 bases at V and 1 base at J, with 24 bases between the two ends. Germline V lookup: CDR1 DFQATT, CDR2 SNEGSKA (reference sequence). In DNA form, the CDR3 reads TGCAGTGCCCCGCCTGGGATGGGAATCCGCCTCCAAGAGACCCAGTACTTC. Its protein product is CSAPPGMGIRLQETQYF.

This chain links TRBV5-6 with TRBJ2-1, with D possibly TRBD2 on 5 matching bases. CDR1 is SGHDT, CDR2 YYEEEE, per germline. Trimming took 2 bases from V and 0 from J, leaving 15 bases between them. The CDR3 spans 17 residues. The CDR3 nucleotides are TGTGCCAGCAGCTTTTTTCTAGCAGAGCACTCCTACAATGAGCAGTTCTTC. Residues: CASSFFLAEHSYNEQFF.

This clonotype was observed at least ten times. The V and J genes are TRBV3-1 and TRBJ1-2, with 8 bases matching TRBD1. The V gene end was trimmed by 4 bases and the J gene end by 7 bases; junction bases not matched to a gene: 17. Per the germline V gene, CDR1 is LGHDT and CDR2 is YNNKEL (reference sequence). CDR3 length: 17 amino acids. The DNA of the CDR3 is TGTGCCAGCAGCCCTCGGACAGGGACTATGGCGACGAGTGGCTACACCTTC. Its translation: CASSPRTGTMATSGYTF.

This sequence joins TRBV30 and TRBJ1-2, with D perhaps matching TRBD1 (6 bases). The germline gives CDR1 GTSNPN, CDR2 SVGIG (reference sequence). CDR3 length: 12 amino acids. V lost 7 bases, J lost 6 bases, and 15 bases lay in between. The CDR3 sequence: CAYTGFDNGYTF. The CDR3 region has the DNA TGTGCCTATACAGGGTTCGACAATGGCTACACCTTC. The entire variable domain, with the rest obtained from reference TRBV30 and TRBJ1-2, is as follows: SQTIHQWPATLVQPVGSPLSLECTVEGTSNPNLYWYRQAAGRGLQLLFYSVGIGQISSEVPQNLSASRPQDRQFILSSKKLLLSDSGFYLCAYTGFDNGYTFGSGTRLTVV.

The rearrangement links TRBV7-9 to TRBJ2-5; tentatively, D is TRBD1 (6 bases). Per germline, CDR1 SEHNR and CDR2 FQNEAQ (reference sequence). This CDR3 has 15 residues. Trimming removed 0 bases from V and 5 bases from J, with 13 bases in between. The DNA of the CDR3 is TGTGCCAGCAGCTTAGCTCGGCAGGGGCTGGAGACCCAGTACTTC. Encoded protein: CASSLARQGLETQYF. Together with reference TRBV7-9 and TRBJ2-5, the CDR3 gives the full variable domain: DTGVSQNPRHKITKRGQNVTFRCDPISEHNRLYWYRQTLGQGPEFLTYFQNEAQLEKSRLLSDRFSAERPKGSFSTLEIQRTEQGDSAMYLCASSLARQGLETQYFGPGTRLLVL.

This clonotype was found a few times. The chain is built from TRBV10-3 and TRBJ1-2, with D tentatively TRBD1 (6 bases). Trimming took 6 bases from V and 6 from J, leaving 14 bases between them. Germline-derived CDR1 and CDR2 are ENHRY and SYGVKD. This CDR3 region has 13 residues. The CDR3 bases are TGTGCCATCAGGGCAGGGGAGGACGATGGCTACACCTTC. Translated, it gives CAIRAGEDDGYTF.

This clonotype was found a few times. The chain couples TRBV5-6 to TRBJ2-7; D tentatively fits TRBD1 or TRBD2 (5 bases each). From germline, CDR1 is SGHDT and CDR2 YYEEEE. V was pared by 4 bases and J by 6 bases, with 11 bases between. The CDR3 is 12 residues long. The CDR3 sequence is CASSPRDAEQYF. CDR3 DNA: TGTGCCAGCAGCCCCCGGGACGCCGAGCAGTACTTC.

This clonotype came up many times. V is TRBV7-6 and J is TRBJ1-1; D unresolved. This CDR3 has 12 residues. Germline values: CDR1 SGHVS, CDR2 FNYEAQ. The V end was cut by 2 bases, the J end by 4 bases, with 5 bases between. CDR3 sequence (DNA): TGTGCCAGCAGCTTAATCAGCACTGAAGCTTTCTTT. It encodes CASSLISTEAFF.

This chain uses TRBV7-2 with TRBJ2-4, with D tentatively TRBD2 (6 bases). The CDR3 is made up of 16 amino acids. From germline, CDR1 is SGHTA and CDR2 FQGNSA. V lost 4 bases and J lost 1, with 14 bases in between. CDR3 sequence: CASSWIAGGAKNIQYF. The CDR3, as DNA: TGTGCCAGCAGCTGGATAGCCGGAGGGGCCAAAAACATTCAGTACTTC.

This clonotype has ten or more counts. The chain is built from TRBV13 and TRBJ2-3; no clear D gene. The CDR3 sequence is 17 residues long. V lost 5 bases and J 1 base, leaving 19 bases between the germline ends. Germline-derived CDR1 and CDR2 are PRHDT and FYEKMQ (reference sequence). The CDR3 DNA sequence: TGTGCCAGCAGCGACACAAGCTTATTTCGTGGCACAGATACGCAGTATTTT. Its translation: CASSDTSLFRGTDTQYF.

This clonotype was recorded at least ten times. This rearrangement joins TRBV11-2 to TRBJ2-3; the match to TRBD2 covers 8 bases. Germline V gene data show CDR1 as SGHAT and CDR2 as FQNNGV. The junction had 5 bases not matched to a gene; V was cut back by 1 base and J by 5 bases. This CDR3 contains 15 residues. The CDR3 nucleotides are TGTGCCAGCAGCTTAGGCGTAGCGGGATTAGATACGCAGTATTTT. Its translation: CASSLGVAGLDTQYF.

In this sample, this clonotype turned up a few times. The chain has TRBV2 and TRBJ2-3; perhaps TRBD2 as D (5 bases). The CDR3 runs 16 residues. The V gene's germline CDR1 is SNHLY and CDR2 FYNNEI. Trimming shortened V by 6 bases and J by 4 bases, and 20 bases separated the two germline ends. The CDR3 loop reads CASRGALARSPDTQYF. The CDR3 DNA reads TGTGCCAGCAGGGGCGCGCTAGCCCGTTCCCCAGATACGCAGTATTTT.

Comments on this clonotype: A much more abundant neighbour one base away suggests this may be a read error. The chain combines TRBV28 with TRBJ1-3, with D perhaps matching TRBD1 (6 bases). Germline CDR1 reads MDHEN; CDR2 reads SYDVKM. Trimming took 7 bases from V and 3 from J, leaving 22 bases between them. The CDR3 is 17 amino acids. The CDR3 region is CASTTSGGGADGNTIYF. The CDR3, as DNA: TGTGCCAGCACTACCTCTGGTGGGGGCGCGGATGGAAACACCATATATTTT.

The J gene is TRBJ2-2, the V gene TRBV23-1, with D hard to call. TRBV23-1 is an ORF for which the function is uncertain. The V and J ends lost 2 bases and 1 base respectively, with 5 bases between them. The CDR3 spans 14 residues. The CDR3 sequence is CASSQDRNTGELFF. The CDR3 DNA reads TGCGCCAGCAGTCAAGATCGGAACACCGGGGAGCTGTTTTTT.

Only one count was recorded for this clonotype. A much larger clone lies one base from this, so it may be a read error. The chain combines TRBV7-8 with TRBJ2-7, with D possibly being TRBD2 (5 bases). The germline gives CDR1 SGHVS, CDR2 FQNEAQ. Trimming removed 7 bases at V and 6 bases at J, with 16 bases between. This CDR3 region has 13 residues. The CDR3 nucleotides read TGTGCCAGCAAGGCGGGCAGAGCCTTCGAGCAGTACTTC. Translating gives CASKAGRAFEQYF.

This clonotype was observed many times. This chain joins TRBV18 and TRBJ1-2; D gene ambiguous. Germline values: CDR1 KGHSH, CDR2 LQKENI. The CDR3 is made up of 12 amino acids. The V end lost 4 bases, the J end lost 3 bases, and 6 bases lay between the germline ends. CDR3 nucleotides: TGTGCCAGCTCACATACAGACTATGGCTACACCTTC. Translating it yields CASSHTDYGYTF.

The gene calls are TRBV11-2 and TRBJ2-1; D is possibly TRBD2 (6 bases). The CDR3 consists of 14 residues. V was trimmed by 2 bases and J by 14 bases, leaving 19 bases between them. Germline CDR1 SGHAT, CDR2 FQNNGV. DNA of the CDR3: TGTGCCAGCAGCTTACGACGGGAGTTCGGCCGAGAGTTCTTC. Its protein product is CASSLRREFGREFF.

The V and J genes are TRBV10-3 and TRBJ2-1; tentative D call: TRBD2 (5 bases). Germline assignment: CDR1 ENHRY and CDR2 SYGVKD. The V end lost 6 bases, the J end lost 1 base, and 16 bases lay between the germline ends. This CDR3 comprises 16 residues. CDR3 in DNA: TGTGCCATCAGGAGTTCGACTATCGATTCCTACAATGAGCAGTTCTTC. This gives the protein CAIRSSTIDSYNEQFF.

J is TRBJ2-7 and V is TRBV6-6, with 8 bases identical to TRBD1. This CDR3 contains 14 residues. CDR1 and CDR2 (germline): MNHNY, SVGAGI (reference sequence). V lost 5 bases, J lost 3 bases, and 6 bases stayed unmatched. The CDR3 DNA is TGTGCCAGCAGTCGACAGGGGAATTACTACGAGCAGTACTTC. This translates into CASSRQGNYYEQYF.

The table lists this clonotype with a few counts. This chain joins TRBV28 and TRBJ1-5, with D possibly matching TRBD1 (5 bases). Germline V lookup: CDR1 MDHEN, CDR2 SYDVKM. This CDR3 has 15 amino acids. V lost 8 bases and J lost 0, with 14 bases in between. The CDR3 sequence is CASRGAGISNQPQHF. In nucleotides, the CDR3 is TGTGCCAGCCGTGGGGCGGGGATTAGCAATCAGCCCCAGCATTTT. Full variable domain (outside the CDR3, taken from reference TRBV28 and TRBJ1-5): DVKVTQSSRYLVKRTGEKVFLECVQDMDHENMFWYRQDPGLGLRLIYFSYDVKMKEKGDIPEGYSVSREKKERFSLILESASTNQTSMYLCASRGAGISNQPQHFGDGTRLSIL.

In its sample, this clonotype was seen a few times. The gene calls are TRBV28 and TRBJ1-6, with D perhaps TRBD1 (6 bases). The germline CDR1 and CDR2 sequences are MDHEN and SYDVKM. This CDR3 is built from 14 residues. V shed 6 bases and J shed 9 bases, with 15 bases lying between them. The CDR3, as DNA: TGTGCCAGCAGCTCTTTGGGGGGCAGTTCACCCCTCCACTTT. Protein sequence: CASSSLGGSSPLHF.

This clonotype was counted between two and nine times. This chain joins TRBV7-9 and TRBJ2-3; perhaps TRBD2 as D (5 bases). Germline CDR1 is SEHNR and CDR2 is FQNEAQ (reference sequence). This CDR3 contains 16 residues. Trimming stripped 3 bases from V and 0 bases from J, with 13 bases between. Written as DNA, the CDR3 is TGTGCCAGCAGCTTCCGGTTGGGAGCTAGCACAGATACGCAGTATTTT. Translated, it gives CASSFRLGASTDTQYF. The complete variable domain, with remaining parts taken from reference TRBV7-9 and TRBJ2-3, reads DTGVSQNPRHKITKRGQNVTFRCDPISEHNRLYWYRQTLGQGPEFLTYFQNEAQLEKSRLLSDRFSAERPKGSFSTLEIQRTEQGDSAMYLCASSFRLGASTDTQYFGPGTRLTVL.

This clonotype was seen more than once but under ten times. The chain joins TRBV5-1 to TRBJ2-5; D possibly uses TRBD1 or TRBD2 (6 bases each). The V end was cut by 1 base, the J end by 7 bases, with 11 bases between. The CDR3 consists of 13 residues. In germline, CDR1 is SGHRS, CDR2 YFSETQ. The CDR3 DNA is TGCGCCAGCAGCTTGAGGGGGGCCGGGACCCAGTACTTC. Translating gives CASSLRGAGTQYF.

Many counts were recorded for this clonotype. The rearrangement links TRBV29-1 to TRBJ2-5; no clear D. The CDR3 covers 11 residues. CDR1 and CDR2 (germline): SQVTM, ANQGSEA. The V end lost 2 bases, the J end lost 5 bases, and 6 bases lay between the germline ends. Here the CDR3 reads CSVETHETQYF. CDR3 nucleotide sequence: TGCAGCGTTGAAACCCACGAGACCCAGTACTTC.

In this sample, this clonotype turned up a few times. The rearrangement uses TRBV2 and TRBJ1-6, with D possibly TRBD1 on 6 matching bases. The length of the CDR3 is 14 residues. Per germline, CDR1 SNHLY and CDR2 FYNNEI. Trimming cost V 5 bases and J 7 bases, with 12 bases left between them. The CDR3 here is CASSPSGANSPLHF. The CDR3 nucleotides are TGTGCCAGCAGTCCTTCAGGGGCAAATTCACCCCTCCACTTT. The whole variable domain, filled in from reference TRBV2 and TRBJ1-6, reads EPEVTQTPSHQVTQMGQEVILRCVPISNHLYFYWYRQILGQKVEFLVSFYNNEISEKSEIFDDQFSVERPDGSNFTLKIRSTKLEDSAMYFCASSPSGANSPLHFGNGTRLTVT.